This T cell receptor (beta chain) was profiled in a study of breast tumors, draining lymph nodes, adjacent tissues. Whole-study findings and limits: Most tumor T cells seemingly derive from lymph node, then expand in tumor. Tumor repertoires ranked between lymph nodes and nontumor tissue in diversity, with V and J gene preferences. Luminal-like breast cancer showed significantly higher tumor–nontumor repertoire similarity than basal-like. Tumor T cell lymph node origin was a supported hypothesis, not proven.

TCRdb reprocessed the multiplex PCR reads via MiXCR and lists one record per CDR3 protein. Of 85,000 to 130,000 distinct CDR3 sequences listed, approximately 28% are singletons. The lymph nodes were axillary draining lymph nodes from breast cancer patients. Germline loops: CDR1 SGDLS, CDR2 YYNGEE. V trimming: 0 bases; J trimming: 7 bases; junction bases outside the gene matches: 6. CDR3 size: 15 residues. This clonotype was counted many times. Antigen specificity is unknown. This clonotype originated in a female donor with breast cancer. Some clones in this sample may be carry-over from other donors' samples. The V call is TRBV9, the J call TRBJ2-2; TRBD1 agrees at 7 bases. Sequenced: axillary lymph node tissue. The CDR3 coding sequence is TGTGCCAGCAGCGTAGAAGCTCAGGGGGTCGGGGAGCTGTTTTTT. Its translation: CASSVEAQGVGELFF.